This T cell receptor beta chain was identified in a study of monozygotic twins with inflammatory bowel disease. Regarding the study as a whole: Patients got different immunosuppressive treatments, which may have made their repertoires more variable. Among IBD patients, fewer clonotypes were shared with others than among healthy twins, especially with disease activity.

The UMIs contained a 6-nucleotide sample barcode. They were added by template switching during cDNA synthesis. TCRdb re-called the 5' RACE reads and shows each CDR3 protein once, DNA omitted. This repertoire comprises 150,000 to 200,000 distinct CDR3 sequences; its ten largest clones make up less than 8%. Points on this clonotype: Its antigen is as yet unknown.

Germline values: CDR1 DFQATT, CDR2 SNEGSKA (reference sequence). This CDR3 region has 13 residues. Staff drew a roughly 2.5 ml blood sample from each donor. The sequenced sample consisted of blood. This clonotype originated in a human donor with ulcerative colitis or Crohn's disease, or a healthy co-twin of an affected twin (not recorded which). The chain recombines TRBV20-1 with TRBJ1-6. The CDR3 reads CSASSGGNSPLHF.